These T cell receptor beta chains were read from a single sample in a study of immune characterization of retroperitoneal liposarcoma. Each CDR3 protein is one row after TCRdb ran MiXCR on the PCR reads. Among about 18,000 distinct CDR3 sequences listed, about 35% were seen once. Input material: blood. The receptors come from a male donor with retroperitoneal liposarcoma. The CDR3 runs from the conserved cysteine through the conserved F or W. The order of the fields is J gene, V gene, D gene, clone size, CDR3 protein, CDR3 DNA. A D gene is named only where the DNA matches it firmly. A row's size may be missing; if present it is once, few, many or a size class.

J gene: TRBJ2-5; V gene: TRBV6-1; D gene: TRBD2; clone size: large; CDR3 protein: CASSPTSGSVETQYF; CDR3 DNA: TGTGCCAGCAGTCCCACTAGCGGGAGTGTTGAGACCCAGTACTTC
J gene: TRBJ2-6; V gene: TRBV6-1; D gene: -; clone size: medium-sized; CDR3 protein: CASTPWADGLGANVLTF; CDR3 DNA: TGTGCCAGCACCCCATGGGCGGACGGCCTTGGGGCCAACGTCCTGACTTTC
J gene: TRBJ2-4; V gene: TRBV11-2; D gene: TRBD2; clone size: few; CDR3 protein: CASSSGLAGVYEQYF; CDR3 DNA: TGTGCCAGCAGCTCAGGACTAGCGGGAGTATATGAGCAGTACTTC
J gene: TRBJ2-1; V gene: TRBV6-1; D gene: -; clone size: once; CDR3 protein: CASRFDGTSSYEQFF; CDR3 DNA: TGTGCCAGCAGATTCGACGGAACAAGCTCCTACGAGCAGTTCTTC
J gene: TRBJ2-3; V gene: TRBV6-1; D gene: -; clone size: -; CDR3 protein: CASSEALDSTDTQYF; CDR3 DNA: TGTGCCAGCAGTGAAGCGTTGGACAGCACAGATACGCAGTATTTT
J gene: TRBJ2-7; V gene: TRBV12-3/TRBV12-4; D gene: TRBD2; clone size: few; CDR3 protein: CASSFGLAGGSEQYF; CDR3 DNA: TGTGCCAGCAGTTTCGGACTTGCGGGAGGATCCGAGCAGTACTTC
J gene: TRBJ2-1; V gene: TRBV11-3; D gene: TRBD1; clone size: -; CDR3 protein: CASSLGTSDRGRGRTYNEQFF; CDR3 DNA: TGTGCCAGCAGCTTAGGAACGTCGGACAGGGGAAGGGGGAGAACCTACAATGAGCAGTTCTTC
J gene: TRBJ2-5; V gene: TRBV6-2/TRBV6-3; D gene: -; clone size: -; CDR3 protein: CASRESPGDQYF; CDR3 DNA: TGTGCCAGCAGAGAAAGCCCGGGGGACCAGTACTTC
J gene: TRBJ2-7; V gene: TRBV10-1; D gene: TRBD1; clone size: many; CDR3 protein: CASRTGTGSYEQYF; CDR3 DNA: TGCGCCAGCAGAACCGGGACAGGGTCCTACGAGCAGTACTTC
J gene: TRBJ2-5; V gene: TRBV6-6; D gene: -; clone size: -; CDR3 protein: CASSYSELAWETQYF; CDR3 DNA: TGTGCCAGCAGTTACTCTGAACTAGCCTGGGAGACCCAGTACTTC
J gene: TRBJ2-1; V gene: TRBV7-6; D gene: -; clone size: -; CDR3 protein: CASSKWQGGSYEEFF; CDR3 DNA: TGTGCCAGCAGCAAGTGGCAGGGGGGCTCCTACGAGGAGTTCTTC
J gene: TRBJ2-2; V gene: TRBV6-1; D gene: TRBD2; clone size: once; CDR3 protein: CASSTSGRSGGELFF; CDR3 DNA: TGTGCCAGCAGCACCAGCGGGAGGAGTGGCGGGGAGCTGTTTTTT
J gene: TRBJ2-1; V gene: TRBV6-5; D gene: -; clone size: many; CDR3 protein: CASSYSVVISSYEQFF; CDR3 DNA: TGTGCCAGCAGTTACTCAGTGGTTATTAGCTCCTACGAGCAGTTCTTC
J gene: TRBJ2-1; V gene: TRBV7-9; D gene: TRBD2; clone size: medium-sized; CDR3 protein: CASSYGLAGQETQFF; CDR3 DNA: TGTGCCAGCAGCTACGGACTAGCGGGGCAAGAGACCCAGTTCTTC
J gene: TRBJ2-3; V gene: TRBV27; D gene: TRBD2; clone size: few; CDR3 protein: CASSSQLAGGKDTQYF; CDR3 DNA: TGTGCCAGCAGTTCCCAATTAGCGGGAGGAAAAGATACGCAGTATTTT
J gene: TRBJ2-1; V gene: TRBV11-3; D gene: TRBD2; clone size: -; CDR3 protein: CASSLDGTSGSYEQFF; CDR3 DNA: TGTGCCAGCAGCTTAGATGGGACTAGCGGCTCCTACGAGCAGTTCTTC
J gene: TRBJ2-1; V gene: TRBV6-1; D gene: -; clone size: many; CDR3 protein: CASSSGNQAFSIQFF; CDR3 DNA: TGTGCCAGCAGTTCGGGGAACCAGGCTTTTAGCATTCAGTTCTTC
J gene: TRBJ2-1; V gene: TRBV27; D gene: TRBD1; clone size: -; CDR3 protein: CASRPGQGFGTQFF; CDR3 DNA: TGTGCCAGCAGACCGGGACAGGGGTTTGGGACCCAGTTCTTC
J gene: TRBJ2-2; V gene: TRBV12-3/TRBV12-4; D gene: TRBD2; clone size: -; CDR3 protein: CASSPRTSGGAGELFF; CDR3 DNA: TGTGCCAGCAGTCCCAGGACTAGCGGGGGGGCGGGGGAGCTGTTTTTT
J gene: TRBJ2-2; V gene: TRBV6-1; D gene: -; clone size: medium-sized; CDR3 protein: CASRLRFDTGELFF; CDR3 DNA: TGTGCCAGCAGATTGCGGTTTGACACCGGGGAGCTGTTTTTT
J gene: TRBJ2-5; V gene: TRBV7-9; D gene: TRBD2; clone size: few; CDR3 protein: CASYKGGGFQETQYF; CDR3 DNA: TGTGCCAGCTACAAGGGCGGGGGGTTCCAAGAGACCCAGTACTTC
J gene: TRBJ2-1; V gene: TRBV7-6; D gene: -; clone size: few; CDR3 protein: CASSLVAGSYNEQFF; CDR3 DNA: TGTGCCAGCAGCTTAGTGGCAGGGTCCTACAATGAGCAGTTCTTC
J gene: TRBJ2-7; V gene: TRBV11-2; D gene: TRBD1; clone size: -; CDR3 protein: CASSYRDRSSYEQYF; CDR3 DNA: TGTGCCAGCAGCTACCGGGACAGGAGCTCCTACGAGCAGTACTTC
J gene: TRBJ2-1; V gene: TRBV12-3/TRBV12-4; D gene: -; clone size: few; CDR3 protein: CASRPGARSDNEQFF; CDR3 DNA: TGTGCCAGCAGACCCGGGGCCAGATCAGACAATGAGCAGTTCTTC
J gene: TRBJ2-1; V gene: TRBV7-2; D gene: TRBD2; clone size: -; CDR3 protein: CASKGLADRSSYNEQFF; CDR3 DNA: TGTGCCAGCAAGGGACTAGCGGACCGGAGCTCCTACAATGAGCAGTTCTTC
J gene: TRBJ2-1; V gene: TRBV4-1; D gene: TRBD2; clone size: -; CDR3 protein: CASSQAHSGRGEQFF; CDR3 DNA: TGCGCCAGCAGCCAAGCCCATAGCGGGAGGGGGGAGCAGTTCTTC
J gene: TRBJ2-1; V gene: TRBV27; D gene: TRBD2; clone size: few; CDR3 protein: CASSSGLAGGNEQFF; CDR3 DNA: TGTGCCAGCAGTTCGGGACTAGCGGGAGGTAATGAGCAGTTCTTC
J gene: TRBJ2-7; V gene: TRBV6-5; D gene: -; clone size: many; CDR3 protein: CASSYTGLTYEQYF; CDR3 DNA: TGTGCCAGCAGTTACACGGGTTTAACCTACGAGCAGTACTTC
J gene: TRBJ2-7; V gene: TRBV7-2; D gene: -; clone size: few; CDR3 protein: CASSLAQSYEQYF; CDR3 DNA: TGTGCCAGCAGCTTAGCGCAAAGCTACGAGCAGTACTTC
J gene: TRBJ1-3; V gene: TRBV6-6; D gene: -; clone size: -; CDR3 protein: CASSALTGRQSYGNTIYF; CDR3 DNA: TGTGCCAGCAGTGCCTTGACAGGACGTCAATCTTATGGAAACACCATATATTTT
J gene: TRBJ2-3; V gene: TRBV7-3; D gene: -; clone size: many; CDR3 protein: CASSFQGNTDTQYF; CDR3 DNA: TGTGCCAGCAGCTTTCAGGGGAACACAGATACGCAGTATTTT
J gene: TRBJ2-5; V gene: TRBV11-3; D gene: TRBD1; clone size: medium-sized; CDR3 protein: CASSRDRGHETQYF; CDR3 DNA: TGTGCCAGCAGCCGTGACAGGGGACACGAGACCCAGTACTTC
J gene: TRBJ2-3; V gene: TRBV12-3/TRBV12-4; D gene: TRBD2; clone size: medium-sized; CDR3 protein: CASSFKAGGPTDTQYF; CDR3 DNA: TGTGCCAGCAGTTTTAAAGCGGGAGGCCCGACAGATACGCAGTATTTT
J gene: TRBJ2-7; V gene: TRBV6-2/TRBV6-3; D gene: -; clone size: many; CDR3 protein: CASSYSRGAPEQYF; CDR3 DNA: TGTGCCAGCAGTTACAGTCGGGGGGCGCCCGAGCAGTACTTC
J gene: TRBJ2-3; V gene: TRBV7-9; D gene: -; clone size: -; CDR3 protein: CASSNVQYIYTQYF; CDR3 DNA: TGTGCCAGCAGCAATGTACAGTATATCTATACGCAGTATTTT
J gene: TRBJ2-3; V gene: TRBV12-3/TRBV12-4; D gene: TRBD2; clone size: -; CDR3 protein: CASRPGGPSDTQYF; CDR3 DNA: TGTGCCAGCAGACCGGGAGGGCCGTCAGATACGCAGTATTTT
J gene: TRBJ1-2; V gene: TRBV11-3; D gene: -; clone size: -; CDR3 protein: CASSLGPQHGYTF; CDR3 DNA: TGTGCCAGCAGCTTGGGACCACAGCATGGCTACACCTTC
J gene: TRBJ2-5; V gene: TRBV6-1; D gene: TRBD2; clone size: many; CDR3 protein: CASGLIAGSETQYF; CDR3 DNA: TGTGCCAGCGGCCTCATAGCGGGATCCGAGACCCAGTACTTC
J gene: TRBJ2-3; V gene: TRBV6-1; D gene: TRBD1; clone size: medium-sized; CDR3 protein: CASSEEPGGADTQYF; CDR3 DNA: TGTGCCAGCAGTGAAGAGCCAGGGGGCGCAGATACGCAGTATTTT
J gene: TRBJ2-1; V gene: TRBV28; D gene: TRBD1; clone size: many; CDR3 protein: CASTRDRVAHSSYNEQFF; CDR3 DNA: TGTGCCAGCACCCGGGACAGGGTAGCGCACAGCTCCTACAATGAGCAGTTCTTC
J gene: TRBJ2-1; V gene: TRBV6-1; D gene: TRBD2; clone size: -; CDR3 protein: CASSPQLAGDWNEQFF; CDR3 DNA: TGTGCCAGCAGTCCCCAACTAGCGGGAGATTGGAATGAGCAGTTCTTC
J gene: TRBJ2-1; V gene: TRBV7-6; D gene: -; clone size: once; CDR3 protein: CASSPRTGNHEQFF; CDR3 DNA: TGTGCCAGCAGCCCGCGCACGGGGAACCACGAGCAGTTCTTC
J gene: TRBJ2-7; V gene: TRBV6-6; D gene: TRBD1; clone size: once; CDR3 protein: CASSMGQGAREQYF; CDR3 DNA: TGTGCCAGCAGTATGGGACAGGGGGCGCGGGAGCAGTACTTC
J gene: TRBJ1-3; V gene: TRBV6-1; D gene: TRBD1; clone size: once; CDR3 protein: CASYDRGVGNTIYF; CDR3 DNA: TGTGCCAGCTACGACAGGGGAGTTGGAAACACCATATATTTT
J gene: TRBJ2-1; V gene: TRBV27; D gene: -; clone size: few; CDR3 protein: CASSLWGQGPYNEQFF; CDR3 DNA: TGTGCCAGCAGTTTATGGGGCCAGGGACCCTACAATGAGCAGTTCTTC
J gene: TRBJ2-5; V gene: TRBV12-3/TRBV12-4; D gene: TRBD2; clone size: many; CDR3 protein: CASRNSGSETQYF; CDR3 DNA: TGTGCCAGCAGAAATAGCGGGAGTGAGACCCAGTACTTC
J gene: TRBJ1-1; V gene: TRBV12-3/TRBV12-4; D gene: -; clone size: -; CDR3 protein: CASSPYPQGLGTEAFF; CDR3 DNA: TGTGCCAGCAGCCCTTACCCTCAGGGATTGGGCACTGAAGCTTTCTTT
J gene: TRBJ2-2; V gene: TRBV6-6; D gene: TRBD1; clone size: many; CDR3 protein: CASSYQNRGTGELFF; CDR3 DNA: TGTGCCAGCAGTTACCAGAACAGGGGCACCGGGGAGCTGTTTTTT
J gene: TRBJ2-3; V gene: TRBV6-1; D gene: -; clone size: many; CDR3 protein: CASSLEGSRADTQYF; CDR3 DNA: TGTGCCAGCAGTCTCGAGGGGTCGCGGGCAGATACGCAGTATTTT
J gene: TRBJ2-7; V gene: TRBV6-5; D gene: -; clone size: few; CDR3 protein: CASSGWGEQYF; CDR3 DNA: TGTGCCAGCAGTGGTTGGGGTGAGCAGTACTTC
J gene: TRBJ2-7; V gene: TRBV6-1; D gene: -; clone size: many; CDR3 protein: CASSAGQSFSYEQYF; CDR3 DNA: TGTGCCAGCAGTGCCGGACAGTCGTTTTCCTACGAGCAGTACTTC
J gene: TRBJ2-1; V gene: TRBV12-3/TRBV12-4; D gene: -; clone size: many; CDR3 protein: CASSLPGNLEQFF; CDR3 DNA: TGTGCCAGCAGTTTGCCCGGGAACCTTGAGCAGTTCTTC
J gene: TRBJ2-1; V gene: TRBV6-1; D gene: -; clone size: -; CDR3 protein: CASRKASSYEQFF; CDR3 DNA: TGTGCCAGCAGGAAGGCTAGTTCCTACGAGCAGTTCTTC
J gene: TRBJ1-2; V gene: TRBV6-1; D gene: -; clone size: few; CDR3 protein: CASSEALGVGGYTF; CDR3 DNA: TGTGCCAGCAGTGAAGCCTTAGGGGTTGGCGGCTACACCTTC
J gene: TRBJ2-3; V gene: TRBV6-1; D gene: -; clone size: -; CDR3 protein: CASATDTTDTQYF; CDR3 DNA: TGTGCCAGCGCGACGGACACCACAGATACGCAGTATTTT
J gene: TRBJ2-1; V gene: TRBV11-2; D gene: -; clone size: many; CDR3 protein: CASSLEAYNEQFF; CDR3 DNA: TGTGCCAGCAGCTTAGAGGCCTACAATGAGCAGTTCTTC
J gene: TRBJ2-5; V gene: TRBV6-1; D gene: -; clone size: medium-sized; CDR3 protein: CASSMLLQETQYF; CDR3 DNA: TGTGCCAGCTCTATGCTCCTTCAAGAGACCCAGTACTTC
J gene: TRBJ2-7; V gene: TRBV25-1; D gene: -; clone size: -; CDR3 protein: CASSEEGLVHEQYF; CDR3 DNA: TGTGCCAGCAGTGAAGAGGGTCTAGTCCATGAGCAGTACTTC
J gene: TRBJ2-1; V gene: TRBV27; D gene: TRBD2; clone size: medium-sized; CDR3 protein: CASSLSSGPYYNEQFF; CDR3 DNA: TGTGCCAGCAGTTTATCTAGCGGGCCCTACTACAATGAGCAGTTCTTC